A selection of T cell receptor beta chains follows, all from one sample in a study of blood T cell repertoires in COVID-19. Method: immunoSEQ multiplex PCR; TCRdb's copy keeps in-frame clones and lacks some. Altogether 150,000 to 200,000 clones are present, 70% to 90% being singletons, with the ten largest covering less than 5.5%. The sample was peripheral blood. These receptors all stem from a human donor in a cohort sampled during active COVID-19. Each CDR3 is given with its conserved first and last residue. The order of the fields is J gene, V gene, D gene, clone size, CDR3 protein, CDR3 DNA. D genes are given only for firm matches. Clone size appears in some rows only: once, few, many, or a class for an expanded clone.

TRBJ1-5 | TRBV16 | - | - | CASSHPWDLREGQPQHF | TGTGCCAGCAGCCACCCCTGGGATCTCAGGGAGGGTCAGCCCCAGCATTTT
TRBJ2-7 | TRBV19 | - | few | CASSRDISYEQYF | TGTGCCAGTAGCCGGGACATCTCCTACGAGCAGTACTTC
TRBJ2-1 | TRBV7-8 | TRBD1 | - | CASSSRDRGGSEQFF | TGTGCCAGCAGCAGCCGGGACAGGGGCGGAAGCGAGCAGTTCTTC
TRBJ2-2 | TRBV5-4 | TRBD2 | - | CASSLPLAGTATLNTGELFF | TGTGCCAGCAGCTTGCCACTAGCGGGAACCGCCACCCTGAACACCGGGGAGCTGTTTTTT
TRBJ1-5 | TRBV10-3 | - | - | CAISEGDSNQPQHF | TGTGCCATCAGTGAAGGGGATAGCAATCAGCCCCAGCATTTT
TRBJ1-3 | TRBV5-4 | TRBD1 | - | CASREQGRRNTIYF | TGTGCCAGCAGGGAACAGGGGCGGCGGAACACCATATATTTT
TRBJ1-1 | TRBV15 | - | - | CATSRDFGIRESTEAFF | TGTGCCACCAGCAGAGATTTTGGGATACGGGAGTCGACTGAAGCTTTCTTT
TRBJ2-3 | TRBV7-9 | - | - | CASSAQDDTQYF | TGTGCCAGCAGCGCTCAGGATGATACGCAGTATTTT
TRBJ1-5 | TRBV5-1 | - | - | CASSLIPVDRDSNQPQHF | TGCGCCAGCAGCTTGATCCCCGTCGATAGAGATAGCAATCAGCCCCAGCATTTT
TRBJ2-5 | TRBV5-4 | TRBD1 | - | CASSPEGQGFVTQYF | TGTGCCAGCAGCCCTGAGGGACAGGGGTTCGTGACCCAGTACTTC
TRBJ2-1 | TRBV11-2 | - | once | CASTHPSSYNEQFF | TGTGCCAGCACCCATCCTAGCTCCTACAATGAGCAGTTCTTC
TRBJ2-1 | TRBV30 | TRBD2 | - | CAWSALNGRVEQFF | TGTGCCTGGAGTGCCCTTAATGGGAGGGTGGAGCAGTTCTTC
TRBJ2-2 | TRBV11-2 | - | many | CASSRDTTGELFF | TGTGCCAGCAGCCGAGACACTACCGGGGAGCTGTTTTTT
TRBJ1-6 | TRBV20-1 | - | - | CSASRERSYNSPLHF | TGCAGTGCTAGTAGGGAGAGGTCGTATAATTCACCCCTCCACTTT
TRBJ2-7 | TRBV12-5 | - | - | CALLGGRSYEQYF | TGTGCTTTGTTGGGGGGTCGATCCTACGAGCAGTACTTC
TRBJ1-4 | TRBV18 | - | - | CASSPEESGVEKLFF | TGTGCCAGCTCACCAGAAGAATCCGGGGTTGAAAAACTGTTTTTT
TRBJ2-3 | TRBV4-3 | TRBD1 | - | CASSRDRYPDTQYF | TGCGCCAGCAGCCGGGACAGGTATCCAGATACGCAGTATTTT
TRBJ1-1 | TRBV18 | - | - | CASSPVRGGARGTEAFF | TGTGCCAGCTCACCAGTTAGAGGGGGGGCTCGGGGCACTGAAGCTTTCTTT
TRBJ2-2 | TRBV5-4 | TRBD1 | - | CASTQGAGAGELFF | TGTGCCAGCACGCAGGGGGCTGGCGCCGGGGAGCTGTTTTTT
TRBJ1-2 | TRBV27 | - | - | CASREDNYGYTF | TGTGCCAGCAGGGAGGACAACTATGGCTACACCTTC
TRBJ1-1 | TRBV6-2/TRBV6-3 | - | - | CASSYRSPRVTEAFF | TGTGCCAGCAGTTATCGTTCCCCACGGGTCACTGAAGCTTTCTTT
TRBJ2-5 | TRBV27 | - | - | CASSLYPQPTGQETQYF | TGTGCCAGCAGTTTATATCCCCAACCGACAGGCCAAGAGACCCAGTACTTC
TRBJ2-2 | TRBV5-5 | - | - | CASSLGGFAGELFF | TGTGCCAGCAGCTTGGGAGGGTTCGCCGGGGAGCTGTTTTTT
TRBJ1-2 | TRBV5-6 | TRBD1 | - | CASRMNQGVGYTF | TGTGCCAGCAGAATGAATCAGGGGGTAGGCTACACCTTC
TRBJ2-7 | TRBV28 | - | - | CASVGGSSYEQYF | TGTGCCAGCGTCGGGGGAAGCTCCTACGAGCAGTACTTC
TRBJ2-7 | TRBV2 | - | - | CASSEGLSKQYF | TGTGCCAGCAGTGAAGGACTCTCGAAGCAGTACTTC
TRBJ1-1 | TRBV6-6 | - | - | CASSFQSGKGPEAFF | TGTGCCAGCAGTTTCCAGTCAGGGAAAGGGCCTGAAGCTTTCTTT
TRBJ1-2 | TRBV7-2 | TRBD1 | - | CASSSDRGGSYGYTF | TGTGCCAGCAGCTCCGACAGGGGGGGTAGCTATGGCTACACCTTC
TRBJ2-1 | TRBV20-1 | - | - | CSARGGDEQFF | TGCAGTGCTAGAGGCGGGGATGAGCAGTTCTTC
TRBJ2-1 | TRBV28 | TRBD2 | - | CASSLSGSRNEQFF | TGTGCCAGCAGTCTTAGCGGGAGCCGGAATGAGCAGTTCTTC
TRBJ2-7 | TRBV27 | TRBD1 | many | CASSRTGLYGEQYF | TGTGCCAGCAGTAGGACAGGCCTTTATGGGGAGCAGTACTTC
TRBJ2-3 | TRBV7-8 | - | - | CASSKFEGVYTDTQYF | TGTGCCAGCAGCAAGTTTGAGGGGGTGTACACAGATACGCAGTATTTT
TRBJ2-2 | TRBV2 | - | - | CASSVLARGTGELFF | TGTGCCAGCAGTGTACTCGCTAGGGGCACCGGGGAGCTGTTTTTT
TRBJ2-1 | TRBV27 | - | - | CASGRGKDHEFF | TGTGCCAGCGGTAGAGGGAAGGACCATGAGTTCTTC
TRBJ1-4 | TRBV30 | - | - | CAWSPQVREKLFF | TGTGCCTGGAGCCCTCAAGTGAGAGAAAAACTGTTTTTT
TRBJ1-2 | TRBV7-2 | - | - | CASSSPGINYGYTF | TGTGCCAGCAGCTCACCAGGCATCAACTATGGCTACACCTTC
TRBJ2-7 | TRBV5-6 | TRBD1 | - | CASSLFLGQGIDEQYF | TGTGCCAGCAGCTTGTTTCTAGGACAGGGGATCGACGAGCAGTACTTC
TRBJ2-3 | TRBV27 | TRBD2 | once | CASSLSLSGVTDTQYF | TGTGCCAGCAGTTTATCGCTCAGCGGGGTGACAGATACGCAGTATTTT
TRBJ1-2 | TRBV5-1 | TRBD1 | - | CASSRDSYGYTF | TGCGCCAGCAGCAGGGACAGTTATGGCTACACCTTC
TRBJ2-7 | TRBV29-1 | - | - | CSVVRRTGTYEQYF | TGCAGCGTCGTCCGACGGACTGGAACCTACGAGCAGTACTTC
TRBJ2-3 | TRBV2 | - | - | CASRRTTSTDTQYF | TGTGCCAGCAGAAGGACAACTAGCACAGATACGCAGTATTTT
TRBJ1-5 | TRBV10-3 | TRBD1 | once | CAISESRGQQPQHF | TGTGCCATCAGTGAGTCAAGGGGGCAACAGCCCCAGCATTTT
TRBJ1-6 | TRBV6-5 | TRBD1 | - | CASIFEGDRAHF | TGTGCCAGCATTTTTGAAGGGGACAGGGCTCACTTT
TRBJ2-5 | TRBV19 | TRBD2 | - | CASSDGGETQYF | TGTGCCAGCTCCGACGGGGGGGAGACCCAGTACTTC
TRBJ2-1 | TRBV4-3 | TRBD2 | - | CASSQESQPGLASYNEQFF | TGCGCCAGCAGCCAAGAAAGTCAGCCGGGACTAGCCTCCTACAATGAGCAGTTCTTC
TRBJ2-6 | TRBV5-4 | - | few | CASSSGDGANVLTF | TGTGCCAGCAGCTCGGGGGACGGGGCCAACGTCCTGACTTTC
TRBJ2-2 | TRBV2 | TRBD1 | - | CASNFQGEDTGELFF | TGTGCCAGCAATTTCCAGGGGGAAGACACCGGGGAGCTGTTTTTT
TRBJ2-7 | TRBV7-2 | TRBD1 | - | CASSLTGVEVEQYF | TGTGCCAGCAGCCTGACAGGGGTGGAGGTCGAGCAGTACTTC
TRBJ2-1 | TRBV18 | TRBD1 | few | CASSPSGQFNEQFF | TGTGCCAGCTCACCATCGGGACAGTTCAATGAGCAGTTCTTC
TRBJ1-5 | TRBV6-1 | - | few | CASSDEAGGGQPQHF | TGTGCCAGCAGTGACGAAGCGGGGGGAGGCCAGCCCCAGCATTTT
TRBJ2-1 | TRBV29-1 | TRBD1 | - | CSVDLGTVEQFF | TGCAGCGTTGATTTGGGGACAGTTGAGCAGTTCTTC
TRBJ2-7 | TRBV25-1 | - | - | CASSEFGRGHEQYF | TGTGCCAGCAGTGAATTCGGCAGGGGCCACGAGCAGTACTTC
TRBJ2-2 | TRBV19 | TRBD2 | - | CASSMGTSYNTGELFF | TGTGCCAGTAGTATGGGGACTAGCTATAACACCGGGGAACTGTTTTTT
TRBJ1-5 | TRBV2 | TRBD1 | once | CASRGGTGYGQPQHF | TGTGCCAGCCGAGGCGGGACAGGGTACGGCCAGCCCCAGCATTTT
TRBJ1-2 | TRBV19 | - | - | CASRTAASNYGYTF | TGTGCCAGCCGCACTGCGGCTTCTAACTATGGCTACACCTTC
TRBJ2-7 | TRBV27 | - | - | CASSFSSQLYEQYF | TGTGCCAGCAGTTTCTCTAGCCAGCTCTACGAGCAGTACTTC
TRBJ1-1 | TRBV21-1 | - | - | CASSNRQGPNTEAFF | TGTGCCAGCAGCAACCGACAGGGACCGAACACTGAAGCTTTCTTT
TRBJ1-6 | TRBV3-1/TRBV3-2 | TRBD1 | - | CASSRTGQDSAYNSPLHF | TGTGCCAGCAGCCGAACAGGACAGGACAGTGCCTATAATTCACCCCTCCACTTT
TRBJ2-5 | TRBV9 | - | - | CASSVSRGGETQYF | TGTGCCAGCAGCGTATCCAGAGGAGGAGAGACCCAGTACTTC